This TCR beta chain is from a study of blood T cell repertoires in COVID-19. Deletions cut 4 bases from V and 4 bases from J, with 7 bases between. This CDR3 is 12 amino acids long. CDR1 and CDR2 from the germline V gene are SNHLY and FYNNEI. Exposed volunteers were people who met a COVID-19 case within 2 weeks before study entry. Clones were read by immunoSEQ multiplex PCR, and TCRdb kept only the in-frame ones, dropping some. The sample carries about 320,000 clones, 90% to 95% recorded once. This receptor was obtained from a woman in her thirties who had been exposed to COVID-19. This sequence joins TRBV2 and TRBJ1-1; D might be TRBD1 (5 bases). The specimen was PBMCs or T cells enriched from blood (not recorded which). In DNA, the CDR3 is TGTGCCAGCAGTGGACAGAGCACTGAAGCTTTCTTT. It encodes CASSGQSTEAFF.